This T cell receptor beta chain was observed in a study of blood T cell repertoires in COVID-19. Study in general: COVID-19 samples, acute and convalescent, were from the United States, Italy and Spain. From T cells, B-cell-depleted T cells, or PBMCs came the material, which was cDNA or gDNA.

In the source study's methods: Estimates of nucleated cell counts were drawn from the amplification of reference gene primers. Assay used: immunoSEQ multiplex PCR; TCRdb lists only in-frame clones, some missing. That table supplies the V and J calls and clone size; D and trimming were determined from the DNA. In the table there are approximately 200,000 clones, roughly 85% of which are singletons. The CDR3 is 16 residues long. Trimming at V came to 10 bases and at J to 0 bases, leaving 9 bases not matched to a gene. The V gene's germline CDR1 is MDHEN and CDR2 SYDVKM. Sequencing used peripheral blood. V is TRBV28 and J is TRBJ2-6; TRBD1 aligns across 7 bases. The TCR was taken from a man in his forties or fifties who had recovered from COVID-19. For the CDR3, the DNA is TGTGCCATAGAGGGGGACAGTTCCTCTGGGGCCAACGTCCTGACTTTC. It specifies CAIEGDSSSGANVLTF.